This TCR beta chain was captured in a study of type 1 and type 2 diabetes patients. Germline lookup yields CDR1 MRHNA and CDR2 SNTAGT. There are 14 residues in the CDR3. Trimming cost V 2 bases and J 0 bases, with 5 bases left between them. Genomic DNA was the PCR template. Amplification of the beta chain CDR3 used 30 forward and 13 reverse multiplex primers. In TCRdb, the multiplex PCR reads were re-called with MiXCR into one record per CDR3 protein. The sample holds fewer than 350,000 distinct CDR3 sequences; approximately 45% are singletons and the top ten take about an eighth. Sequenced sample: peripheral blood mononuclear cells (PBMCs). The V gene is TRBV6-4, the J gene TRBJ2-1; D may be TRBD2 (5 bases). The receptor was isolated from a man aged 18 to 29 with type 2 diabetes. CDR3 in amino acids: CASSDGSSYNEQFF. In DNA, the CDR3 is TGTGCCAGCAGTGACGGGAGCTCCTACAATGAGCAGTTCTTC.